This record looks at one TCR beta chain sequence and its context. The antigen it binds to is not known. Per-base qualities were not stored, and no clone one base away is much larger. In Seattle, one collaborating source enrolled patients while the infection was active and tracked those patients longitudinally over the course of disease. Whole blood was collected in K2EDTA tubes by collaborating institutions according to the institutions' own protocols. For TCRbeta analysis, collaborators shipped samples as frozen whole blood, isolated PBMCs, or DNA extracted from either of those sample types. This specimen belongs to a study of blood T cell repertoires in COVID-19 (dated by TCRdb to 2019 to 2021). The study in broad terms: Collaborator samples came from the United States, Italy and Spain and covered acute and convalescent phases of COVID-19. The material from the prospective study consisted of cDNA or gDNA derived from T cells, B-cell-depleted T cells, or PBMCs. Subjects who had been exposed to COVID-19, were actively infected with it, or had recovered from it provided the deeply sampled blood TCRbeta repertoires that made up the dataset. The repertoires were released in a freely available public database intended as a resource for research on the immune response to SARS-CoV-2. Samples came from the ongoing ImmuneRACE study (first 160 participants) plus 1,254 subjects from 6 global collaborators. The sample metadata nearly always contained a de-identified subject ID, COVID-19 status, age in years and sex. Where available, HLA class I and class II types were obtained from metadata supplied by the sample provider rather than from assay-based typing. Summary of the overall study and its limitations: The amount of clinical and demographic metadata varied by source and participant and was provided uncurated.

V lost 3 bases and J lost 6 bases, and the count of bases not matched to a germline gene is 10. From cysteine to phenylalanine, the CDR3 is 17 amino acids long. Only the CDR3 DNA is retained, 51 bases long and in frame from the first base. Per the germline V gene, ENHRY is the CDR1 and SYGVKD is the CDR2. TCRbeta CDR3 regions were amplified from genomic DNA by means of the immunoSEQ Assay, a bias-controlled multiplex PCR. Regarding the original processing steps: The number of nucleated cells in each sample was estimated by amplification of reference gene primers within the assay. To quantify the absolute abundance of each unique TCRbeta CDR3 rearrangement, sequence reads were collapsed and filtered. Productive Simpson clonality was computed per sample as the square root of Simpson's diversity index over productive rearrangements. TCRdb took this table from immuneACCESS and kept in-frame rearrangements with V and J called. Such tables lack part of the clones; where checked against another copy, unresolved V genes explain under half of the gap, and the rest is unexplained. That table gives V, J and clone size, and the DNA gave D and trimming. Counted in this sample were approximately 340,000 clones; 87% of them appeared once. The ten largest make up 7.5% to 10% of the sample.

The chain employs TRBV10-3 and TRBJ2-3, with 12 junctional bases fitting TRBD2. What was sequenced was peripheral blood. The TCR sequence derives from a man in his thirties or forties with COVID-19, enrolled during active disease. The sequenced DNA: TGTGCCATCAGTGACCCTGCCGGGACTAGCGGGTCCGATACGCAGTATTTT. Its protein product is CAISDPAGTSGSDTQYF.